The subject of this entry is one TCR beta chain. No antigen is known for it. This sample is part of a study of cytomegalovirus exposure and HLA in healthy donors. Findings and limits, study-wide: In a later analysis, at a false discovery rate of 0.05, 15,000 to 20,000 TCR beta sequences matched HLA alleles. Cytomegalovirus status was reportedly diagnosed by the classifier with high specificity and sensitivity. The authors later linked a missense DCLRE1C variant to TCR beta V- and J-gene trimming.

Trimming took 2 bases from V and 4 from J, leaving 11 bases between them. CDR1 and CDR2 (germline): ENHRY, SYGVKD. The CDR3 contains 14 residues. PCR involved 60 Vbeta and 13 Jbeta primers. Profiled with immunoSEQ multiplex PCR; TCRdb holds only in-frame clones, not every one. In the table there are 150,000 or so clones, 75% to 80% of which are singletons. The clonotype originates from a woman aged 50 to 60 in good health and CMV-seropositive. The source material was PBMCs. The chain employs TRBV10-3 and TRBJ1-2; D perhaps matches TRBD1 (6 bases). The CDR3 protein is CAISERTGSYGYTF. The CDR3 DNA sequence: TGTGCCATCAGTGAGCGTACAGGGTCCTATGGCTACACCTTC.